These T cell receptor beta chains were read from a single sample in a study of T cells in Graves' hyperthyroidism and ophthalmopathy. TCRdb redid the calling of the multiplex PCR reads with MiXCR, one entry per CDR3 protein. Found here are around 600,000 distinct CDR3 sequences, roughly a sixth of them singletons; the top ten hold less than 3.5%. Sequencing was done on a sample of blood. These receptors were collected from a woman aged 40 to 55 with Graves' ophthalmopathy. Both conserved end residues are part of each CDR3. The D gene is left open where the match is weak. Some rows mark clone size as missing; the rest say once, few, many or name a class of expanded clone.

d_call: TRBD2; v_call: TRBV4-2; j_call: TRBJ2-7; clone_size: NA; cdr3_aa: CASSHPQRLAGGRWEQYF; cdr3_nt: TGTGCCAGCAGCCACCCCCAGAGACTAGCGGGAGGGCGATGGGAGCAGTACTTC
d_call: NA; v_call: TRBV20-1; j_call: TRBJ2-7; clone_size: NA; cdr3_aa: CSASFHVGGTSEQYF; cdr3_nt: TGCAGTGCCTCCTTTCACGTCGGCGGTACTTCGGAGCAGTACTTC
d_call: NA; v_call: TRBV5-1; j_call: TRBJ1-5; clone_size: many; cdr3_aa: CASSLNGGRKHF; cdr3_nt: TGCGCCAGCAGCTTGAACGGGGGGCGCAAGCATTTT
d_call: TRBD2; v_call: TRBV3-1; j_call: TRBJ2-7; clone_size: many; cdr3_aa: CASSHGASGSYEQYF; cdr3_nt: TGTGCCAGCAGCCATGGGGCTAGCGGCTCCTACGAGCAGTACTTC
d_call: TRBD1; v_call: TRBV7-2; j_call: TRBJ2-7; clone_size: NA; cdr3_aa: CASSLEPPARGQDEQYF; cdr3_nt: TGTGCCAGCAGCTTAGAGCCCCCCGCCAGGGGGCAGGACGAGCAGTACTTC
d_call: NA; v_call: TRBV12-3/TRBV12-4; j_call: TRBJ2-3; clone_size: few; cdr3_aa: CASSLAGYTDTQYF; cdr3_nt: TGTGCCAGCAGTTTGGCGGGGTACACAGATACGCAGTATTTT
d_call: NA; v_call: TRBV13; j_call: TRBJ1-2; clone_size: many; cdr3_aa: CASSSPSAGVNGYTF; cdr3_nt: TGTGCCAGCAGCTCGCCATCGGCAGGGGTTAATGGCTACACCTTC
d_call: TRBD1; v_call: TRBV2; j_call: TRBJ2-2; clone_size: many; cdr3_aa: CASSRQGVQTGELFF; cdr3_nt: TGTGCCAGCAGTCGCCAGGGGGTCCAGACCGGGGAGCTGTTTTTT
d_call: NA; v_call: TRBV18; j_call: TRBJ1-4; clone_size: few; cdr3_aa: CASSPSKTVSNEKLFF; cdr3_nt: TGTGCCAGCTCACCAAGTAAGACGGTATCTAATGAAAAACTGTTTTTT
d_call: NA; v_call: TRBV6-1; j_call: TRBJ2-1; clone_size: NA; cdr3_aa: CASSLNSGSSYNEQFF; cdr3_nt: TGTGCCAGCAGCCTAAACAGTGGGAGCTCCTACAATGAGCAGTTCTTC
d_call: TRBD2; v_call: TRBV5-1; j_call: TRBJ2-1; clone_size: many; cdr3_aa: CASSFNLAGGSGDEQFF; cdr3_nt: TGCGCCAGCAGCTTTAATCTAGCGGGAGGCAGCGGCGATGAGCAGTTCTTC
d_call: NA; v_call: TRBV28; j_call: TRBJ1-5; clone_size: many; cdr3_aa: CASNLRDRGRAQHF; cdr3_nt: TGTGCCAGCAACCTCCGGGACCGCGGGAGGGCCCAGCATTTT
d_call: NA; v_call: TRBV6-5; j_call: TRBJ2-6; clone_size: NA; cdr3_aa: CASTVTGAGANVLTF; cdr3_nt: TGTGCCAGCACCGTTACGGGGGCTGGGGCCAACGTCCTGACTTTC
d_call: NA; v_call: TRBV5-5; j_call: TRBJ1-1; clone_size: NA; cdr3_aa: CASSSDGGSTEAFF; cdr3_nt: TGTGCCAGCAGCTCGGACGGGGGGAGCACTGAAGCTTTCTTT
d_call: TRBD2; v_call: TRBV6-2/TRBV6-3; j_call: TRBJ2-5; clone_size: many; cdr3_aa: CASSSTSGRTQYF; cdr3_nt: TGTGCCAGCAGTTCGACTAGCGGGAGGACCCAGTACTTC
d_call: NA; v_call: TRBV5-6; j_call: TRBJ1-2; clone_size: NA; cdr3_aa: CASSLETGNYGYTF; cdr3_nt: TGTGCCAGCAGCTTGGAAACAGGGAATTACGGCTACACCTTC
d_call: NA; v_call: TRBV27; j_call: TRBJ2-7; clone_size: NA; cdr3_aa: CASSFLRGDFHEQYF; cdr3_nt: TGTGCCAGCAGTTTCCTCAGGGGTGATTTCCACGAGCAGTACTTC
d_call: NA; v_call: TRBV7-3; j_call: TRBJ2-3; clone_size: few; cdr3_aa: CASSLHSRERTDTQYF; cdr3_nt: TGTGCCAGCAGCTTACACTCCCGGGAGAGGACAGATACGCAGTATTTT
d_call: TRBD1; v_call: TRBV2; j_call: TRBJ2-2; clone_size: many; cdr3_aa: CASTGVPGELFF; cdr3_nt: TGTGCCAGTACAGGGGTCCCCGGGGAGCTGTTTTTT
d_call: TRBD2; v_call: TRBV3-1; j_call: TRBJ2-5; clone_size: many; cdr3_aa: CASSQGPGEGETQYF; cdr3_nt: TGTGCCAGCAGCCAAGGCCCTGGGGAGGGGGAGACCCAGTACTTC
d_call: NA; v_call: TRBV28; j_call: TRBJ2-7; clone_size: many; cdr3_aa: CASSLRGRGNEQYF; cdr3_nt: TGTGCCAGCAGTTTGCGGGGGCGCGGAAACGAGCAGTACTTC
d_call: TRBD1; v_call: TRBV19; j_call: TRBJ2-3; clone_size: few; cdr3_aa: CASSSGTGVYAQYF; cdr3_nt: TGTGCCAGTAGTTCGGGGACAGGGGTATACGCGCAGTATTTT
d_call: NA; v_call: TRBV15; j_call: TRBJ2-2; clone_size: NA; cdr3_aa: CATSRVQGTGELFF; cdr3_nt: TGTGCCACCAGCAGAGTCCAGGGTACCGGGGAGCTGTTTTTT
d_call: TRBD1; v_call: TRBV3-1; j_call: TRBJ1-4; clone_size: few; cdr3_aa: CASSHDFGQGPEKLFF; cdr3_nt: TGTGCCAGCAGCCATGATTTCGGACAGGGGCCTGAAAAACTGTTTTTT
d_call: TRBD1; v_call: TRBV7-9; j_call: TRBJ2-7; clone_size: many; cdr3_aa: CASSLGTDSYEQYF; cdr3_nt: TGCGCCAGCAGCTTGGGGACAGACTCCTACGAGCAGTACTTC